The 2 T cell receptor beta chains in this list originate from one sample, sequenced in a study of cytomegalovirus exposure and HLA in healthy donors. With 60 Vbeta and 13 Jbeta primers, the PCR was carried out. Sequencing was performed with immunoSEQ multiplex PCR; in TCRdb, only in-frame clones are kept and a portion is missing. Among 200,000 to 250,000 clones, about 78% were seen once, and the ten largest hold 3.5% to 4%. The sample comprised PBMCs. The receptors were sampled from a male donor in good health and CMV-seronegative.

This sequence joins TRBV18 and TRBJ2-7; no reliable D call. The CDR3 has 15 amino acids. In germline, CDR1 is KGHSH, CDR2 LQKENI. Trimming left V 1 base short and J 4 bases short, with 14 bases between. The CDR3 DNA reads TGTGCCAGCTCACCACTTAGAGGCTCTGATTACGAGCAGTACTTC. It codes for CASSPLRGSDYEQYF. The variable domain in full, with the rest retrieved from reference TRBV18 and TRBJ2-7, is NAGVMQNPRHLVRRRGQEARLRCSPMKGHSHVYWYRQLPEEGLKFMVYLQKENIIDESGMPKERFSAEFPKEGPSILRIQQVVRGDSAAYFCASSPLRGSDYEQYFGPGTRLTVT.

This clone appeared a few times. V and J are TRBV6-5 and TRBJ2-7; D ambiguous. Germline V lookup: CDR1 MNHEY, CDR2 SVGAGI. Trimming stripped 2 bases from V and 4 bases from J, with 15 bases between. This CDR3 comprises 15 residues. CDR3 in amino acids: CASSYDASVGYEQYF. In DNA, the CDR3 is TGTGCCAGCAGTTACGACGCAAGCGTTGGGTACGAGCAGTACTTC.